This T cell receptor (beta chain) appears in the sequencing data of a study of brain T cells in children with intractable seizures. Findings and limits, study-wide: Only CDR3 sequence similarity suggested viral specificity, without known HCMV serostatus. Absence of clones before surgery may stem from lower sequencing depth.

Time point denoted: blood from clinic visit 5 months post-surgery; TSC patient then seizure free. The sequenced cases were selected for having the highest brain T cell transcript signatures. Pre-surgery treatment included at least one anti-epileptic drug. Sequencing was performed with immunoSEQ multiplex PCR; in TCRdb, only in-frame clones are kept and a portion is missing. In the table there are hundreds of thousands of clones, over 85% of which are singletons. Of note for this clone: Its antigen remains unidentified.

The sequenced sample was peripheral blood, obtained about 5 months after surgery. This TCR was recovered from a boy under two years old with tuberous sclerosis and intractable seizures.

CDR3 sequence reads: CASNQRGDGYTF. The CDR3 DNA reads TGTGCCAGCAACCAAAGGGGGGATGGCTACACCTTC. The rearrangement joins TRBV11-2 to TRBJ1-2; weak D call: TRBD1 (6 bases). Per germline, CDR1 SGHAT and CDR2 FQNNGV. Deletions cut 7 bases from V and 6 bases from J, with 12 bases between. The CDR3 is 12 residues long.